Given below is one T cell receptor beta chain in context. The CDR3 runs 14 residues. The ends lost 0 bases at V and 5 bases at J; junction bases unmatched: 5. The germline V gene encodes CDR1 SGHRS and CDR2 YFSETQ. The data were obtained in a study of blood T cell repertoires in COVID-19. As for the study in general: Both acute and convalescent COVID-19 samples were obtained from the United States, Italy and Spain. T cells, B-cell-depleted T cells, or PBMCs supplied cDNA or gDNA.

As originally analysed: Scientists estimated how many nucleated cells there were by amplifying reference gene primers. Measured with immunoSEQ multiplex PCR; TCRdb has only the in-frame clones, and not every one. The DNA was the basis for D and trimming; V, J and clone size are from that table. The sample has tens of thousands of clones, approximately 91% seen once; the top ten hold around 3.6%. This sequence originates from a man aged 55 to 70 with acute or convalescent COVID-19. The genes are TRBV5-1 and TRBJ2-7, with 7 bases matching TRBD2. Sequenced sample: peripheral blood. In nucleotides, the CDR3 is TGCGCCAGCAGCTTGGGCGGGAGTCCCCACGAGCAGTACTTC. Protein product: CASSLGGSPHEQYF. Full variable domain (remainder filled in from reference TRBV5-1 and TRBJ2-7): KAGVTQTPRYLIKTRGQQVTLSCSPISGHRSVSWYQQTPGQGLQFLFEYFSETQRNKGNFPGRFSGRQFSNSRSEMNVSTLELGDSALYLCASSLGGSPHEQYFGPGTRLTVT.